One and the same sample provided the 31 T cell receptor beta chains below, sequenced in a study of T cells after yellow fever vaccination. Each CDR3 protein is one row after TCRdb ran MiXCR on the 5' RACE reads. The repertoire holds some 350,000 distinct CDR3 sequences, 4.1% seen once, with 20% to 25% in the top ten. This material consisted of PBMCs, taken 5 days after the yellow fever booster vaccination. These receptors originate from a young man who received the YFV17D yellow fever vaccine.

This clonotype came up many times. For the CDR3, the DNA is TGCGCCAGCAGCCTAGGACAGGTCATGAACACTGAAGCTTTCTTT. This translates into CASSLGQVMNTEAFF. This chain links TRBV4-3 with TRBJ1-1; 7 nucleotides line up with TRBD1. Unmatched junction bases numbered 5, after V lost 4 bases and J lost 0 bases. The CDR3 spans 15 residues. Germline V gene lookup returns CDR1 LGHNA and CDR2 YSLEER.

Comment on this clonotype: An end of the junction does not agree with germline; a read error may underlie this. The gene calls are TRBV4-2 and TRBJ2-1; TRBD2 agrees at 8 bases. This CDR3 region has 16 residues. The germline V gene encodes CDR1 LGHNA and CDR2 YNFKEQ. The CDR3 DNA follows: TGTGCCAGCAGCAAAGACGCTAGCGGGTCATACAATGAGCAGTTCTTC. Translation gives CASSKDASGSYNEQFF.

This clonotype was seen ten or more times. The J gene is TRBJ2-7, the V gene TRBV7-2; D uncertain. V lost 2 bases to trimming and J lost 2 bases, with 13 bases between them. Germline V gene sequence: CDR1 SGHTA, CDR2 FQGNSA. The CDR3 spans 15 residues. CDR3 protein: CASSLRADDAYEQYF. The CDR3, as DNA: TGTGCCAGCAGCTTAAGGGCGGATGATGCCTACGAGCAGTACTTC.

This clonotype was seen ten or more times. At one of its ends the junction is not consistent with the germline gene, which may arise from a read error. V usage is TRBV7-2 and J usage is TRBJ2-5; 7 nucleotides line up with TRBD2. This CDR3 has 13 amino acids. Germline V gene data show CDR1 as SGHTA and CDR2 as FQGNSA. In DNA, the CDR3 is TGTGCCAGCAGCCCAACCCAATCTAGCGGTCCCCACTTC. Translated: CASSPTQSSGPHF.

This clonotype was seen ten or more times. In DNA, the CDR3 is TGTGCCAGCAGTTACATCAGCACAGATACGCAGTATTTT. It codes for CASSYISTDTQYF. The chain combines TRBV6-2 or TRBV6-3 with TRBJ2-3; D call uncertain. The CDR3 is 13 residues long. V was trimmed by 2 bases and J by 0 bases, leaving 3 bases between them. Germline V CDR1 and CDR2: MNHEY, SVGEGT.

This clonotype occurred many times. The chain has TRBV10-2 and TRBJ2-5; weak D call: TRBD2 (6 bases). The germline V gene has CDR1 WSHSY and CDR2 SAAADI. CDR3 length: 13 residues. V lost 5 bases to trimming and J lost 5 bases, with 12 bases between them. CDR3 sequence: CASSSEGWETQYF. The CDR3 nucleotides read TGCGCCAGCAGTTCGGAGGGCTGGGAGACCCAGTACTTC.

This clonotype was detected a few times. V and J are TRBV11-2 and TRBJ2-3; D unclear. Trimming shortened V by 10 bases and J by 2 bases, and 10 bases separated the two germline ends. CDR3 length: 12 residues. Germline V gene data show CDR1 as SGHAT and CDR2 as FQNNGV. CDR3 region: CATRQPTDTQYF. The CDR3 bases are TGTGCCACTCGGCAGCCCACAGATACGCAGTATTTT.

CDR3 in amino acids: CSARDPSHEQFF. CDR3 DNA: TGCAGTGCTAGAGACCCTAGCCATGAGCAGTTCTTC. This chain links TRBV20-1 with TRBJ2-1; TRBD2 might be the D (5 bases). The V gene lost 0 bases and the J gene lost 8 bases, with 8 bases spanning the gap. This CDR3 has 12 residues. The germline gives CDR1 DFQATT, CDR2 SNEGSKA (reference sequence).

This clonotype was observed many times. V gene TRBV12-3 or TRBV12-4 combines with J gene TRBJ1-6; 10 nucleotides line up with TRBD1. The CDR3 loop spans 19 amino acids. V trimming: 7 bases; J trimming: 3 bases; junction bases outside the gene matches: 15. CDR3 sequence: CASTDGGQGRIYYNSPLHF. The DNA of the CDR3 is TGTGCCAGCACCGATGGGGGACAGGGGAGGATCTACTATAATTCACCCCTCCACTTT.

This clonotype was counted a few times. The V and J genes are TRBV13 and TRBJ1-1; D possibly corresponds to TRBD1 (6 bases). The CDR3 has 14 residues. The germline CDR1 and CDR2 sequences are PRHDT and FYEKMQ (reference sequence). V lost 8 bases to trimming and J lost 4 bases, with 17 bases between them. CDR3 sequence (DNA): TGTGCCAGCGTATGGGGCAGGGGATCCACTGAAGCTTTCTTT. Translation: CASVWGRGSTEAFF.

This clonotype appeared many times. This chain connects TRBV5-1 to TRBJ1-4, with 10 positions matching TRBD1. With 4 bases clipped from V and 8 bases from J, the junction kept 14 bases outside the gene matches. CDR1 is SGHRS, CDR2 YFSETQ, per germline. This CDR3 is 17 amino acids long. In DNA form, the CDR3 reads TGCGCCAGCAGCATTGCGATAACCGGGACAGGGGAGGAAAAACTGTTTTTT. Its protein is CASSIAITGTGEEKLFF. Based on the CDR3 plus reference TRBV5-1 and TRBJ1-4, the full variable domain is KAGVTQTPRYLIKTRGQQVTLSCSPISGHRSVSWYQQTPGQGLQFLFEYFSETQRNKGNFPGRFSGRQFSNSRSEMNVSTLELGDSALYLCASSIAITGTGEEKLFFGSGTQLSVL.

This clonotype was picked up many times. The V call is TRBV5-6, the J call TRBJ1-2, with D possibly TRBD1 on 5 matching bases. Germline CDR1 SGHDT, CDR2 YYEEEE. There are 17 residues in the CDR3. Trimming pared 4 bases from V and 4 bases from J, leaving 23 bases between. CDR3 loop: CASSADRPPDRGYGYTF. Written as DNA, the CDR3 is TGTGCCAGCAGCGCCGACAGACCACCGGATAGGGGCTATGGCTACACCTTC.

There are many counts of this clonotype. This sequence joins TRBV6-1 and TRBJ2-3, with 7 bases lining up with TRBD2. In germline, CDR1 is MNHNS, CDR2 SASEGT. With 10 bases clipped from V and 1 base from J, the junction kept 8 bases outside the gene matches. The CDR3 is made up of 14 amino acids. As DNA, the CDR3 is TGTGCCATCCGCGGGACTACAGGCACAGATACGCAGTATTTT. It translates to CAIRGTTGTDTQYF.

There are many counts of this clonotype. The chain has TRBV5-1 and TRBJ2-1; maybe TRBD2 (6 bases). Germline CDR1 reads SGHRS; CDR2 reads YFSETQ. This CDR3 region has 16 residues. The ends were cut back, 4 bases at V and 0 bases at J, with 14 bases in the middle. CDR3 region: CASSGGTGSSYNEQFF. DNA of the CDR3: TGCGCCAGCAGCGGGGGGACGGGGAGCTCCTACAATGAGCAGTTCTTC.

At least ten counts were recorded for this clonotype. This chain uses TRBV4-1 with TRBJ2-5; tentatively, D is TRBD1 (6 bases). The V and J ends lost 4 bases and 1 base respectively, with 16 bases between them. CDR1 is MGHRA and CDR2 is YSYEKL in the germline V gene. The CDR3 loop spans 16 amino acids. For the CDR3, the DNA is TGCGCCAGCAGCCCCCTTGAGGTCAGGGGCCAAGAGACCCAGTACTTC. Its protein is CASSPLEVRGQETQYF.

This clonotype appeared once. The chain couples TRBV24-1 to TRBJ2-6, with D possibly being TRBD1 or TRBD2 (5 bases each). The CDR3 loop spans 16 amino acids. Germline V gene sequence: CDR1 KGHDR, CDR2 SFDVKD. The V and J ends lost 7 bases and 0 bases respectively, with 12 bases between them. In DNA form, the CDR3 reads TGTGCCACCAGCAACCGGGGCTCCTCTGGGGCCAACGTCCTGACTTTC. Translation gives CATSNRGSSGANVLTF.

The chain couples TRBV6-4 to TRBJ2-7, with D tentatively TRBD2 (6 bases). Trimming shortened V by 1 base and J by 0 bases, and 7 bases separated the two germline ends. The CDR3 loop spans 14 amino acids. Germline values: CDR1 MRHNA, CDR2 SNTAGT. CDR3 nucleotides: TGTGCCAGCAGTGACTTAGCGGACTCCTACGAGCAGTACTTC. Protein product: CASSDLADSYEQYF.

Many counts were recorded for this clonotype. The DNA for the CDR3 is TGTGCCAGCAGCCAAGATGGGGGAGAAAACACTGAAGCTTTCTTT. Protein product: CASSQDGGENTEAFF. The chain recombines TRBV4-2 with TRBJ1-1, with D possibly TRBD1 on 5 matching bases. This CDR3 contains 15 residues. CDR1 is LGHNA, CDR2 YNFKEQ, per germline. V lost 0 bases to trimming and J lost 2 bases, with 10 bases between them.

The gene calls are TRBV7-6 and TRBJ1-2, with D possibly being TRBD1 (6 bases). Germline values: CDR1 SGHVS, CDR2 FNYEAQ. This CDR3 is 14 amino acids long. Trimming shortened V by 5 bases and J by 4 bases, and 14 bases separated the two germline ends. CDR3 protein: CASSEYRDLYGYTF. CDR3 sequence (DNA): TGTGCCAGCAGCGAATACAGGGACCTCTATGGCTACACCTTC.

This chain connects TRBV7-6 to TRBJ1-6; tentative D call: TRBD1 (5 bases). V was clipped by 1 base and J by 9 bases, with 13 bases between them. Germline assignment: CDR1 SGHVS and CDR2 FNYEAQ. The CDR3 has 15 amino acids. CDR3 bases: TGTGCCAGCAGCTTAGAGAAGGGTAGGGGTTCACCCCTCCACTTT. Translated, it gives CASSLEKGRGSPLHF.

This clonotype was counted only a few times. This chain joins TRBV14 and TRBJ2-3, with TRBD1 matching over 12 bases. The V and J ends lost 5 bases and 0 bases, in that order; junction bases with no gene match: 9. From germline, CDR1 is SGHDN and CDR2 FVKESK. The CDR3 loop spans 18 amino acids. The chain's CDR3 is CASSYSRDRGLSTDTQYF. As DNA, the CDR3 is TGTGCCAGCAGCTACTCCCGGGACAGGGGGCTTAGCACAGATACGCAGTATTTT.

This clonotype was counted a few times. The gene calls are TRBV4-2 and TRBJ2-5; D may be TRBD1 (5 bases). This CDR3 has 13 amino acids. CDR1 is LGHNA and CDR2 is YNFKEQ in the germline V gene. Trimming pared 3 bases from V and 5 bases from J, leaving 10 bases between. CDR3 residues: CASSQGPGETQYF. CDR3 DNA sequence: TGTGCCAGCAGCCAGGGGCCCGGGGAGACCCAGTACTTC.

This clonotype was observed many times. V is TRBV27 and J is TRBJ1-2; D gene unclear. Germline CDR1 MNHEY, CDR2 SMNVEV (reference sequence). With 3 bases removed from V and 4 bases from J, the gap between germline ends came to 6 bases. The CDR3 length is 12 residues. CDR3 coding DNA: TGTGCCAGCAGTTTTTGGGGCTATGGCTACACCTTC. Translating it yields CASSFWGYGYTF.

The gene calls are TRBV20-1 and TRBJ2-3, with D perhaps TRBD1 (6 bases). This CDR3 is built from 14 residues. Between the trimmed V and J ends, which lost 1 base and 4 bases, there was a span of 12 bases. Per germline, CDR1 DFQATT and CDR2 SNEGSKA (reference sequence). CDR3: CSARVGAGSDTQYF. The CDR3 DNA sequence: TGCAGTGCTAGAGTGGGGGCCGGGTCAGATACGCAGTATTTT.

The V gene is TRBV7-6, the J gene TRBJ1-5; 8 bases are shared with TRBD1. Germline loops: CDR1 SGHVS, CDR2 FNYEAQ. CDR3 length: 15 amino acids. J was trimmed by 5 bases and V by 6 bases; bases with no gene match: 9. The chain's CDR3 is CASSQGASGYQPQHF. In DNA, the CDR3 is TGTGCCAGCAGTCAGGGGGCCTCGGGGTATCAGCCCCAGCATTTT.

CDR3 sequence reads: CASSPRDRATDTQYF. The CDR3 DNA reads TGCGCCAGCAGCCCCCGGGACAGGGCCACAGATACGCAGTATTTT. The chain recombines TRBV5-1 with TRBJ2-3; TRBD1 matches 9 bases. The CDR3 loop spans 15 amino acids. The germline gives CDR1 SGHRS, CDR2 YFSETQ. After removal of 4 bases from V and 2 bases from J, the junction contained 5 bases not matched to a gene.

In this sample, this clonotype turned up a few times. The J gene is TRBJ1-6, the V gene TRBV27; D gene uncertain. V lost 0 bases to trimming and J lost 9 bases, with 18 bases between them. From germline, CDR1 is MNHEY and CDR2 SMNVEV (reference sequence). The CDR3 contains 17 residues. The CDR3 region is CASSLSVRGTISSPLHF. CDR3 bases: TGTGCCAGCAGTTTATCGGTCCGGGGTACTATTAGTTCACCCCTCCACTTT.

This clonotype was seen more than once but under ten times. The chain is built from TRBV7-6 and TRBJ1-6; no clear D gene. V was trimmed by 4 bases and J by 7 bases, leaving 17 bases between them. CDR3 length equals 16 residues. CDR1 is SGHVS and CDR2 is FNYEAQ in the germline V gene. CDR3 in DNA: TGTGCCAGCAGCTCCCAGCGACAAGGATGGAATTCACCCCTCCACTTT. It yields the protein CASSSQRQGWNSPLHF.

The gene calls are TRBV6-5 and TRBJ2-5; D is unclear. Germline lookup yields CDR1 MNHEY and CDR2 SVGAGI. The V gene lost 5 bases and the J gene lost 4 bases, with 5 bases spanning the gap. The CDR3 has 11 amino acids. CDR3: CASSNGETQYF. DNA of the CDR3: TGTGCCAGCAGTAACGGAGAGACCCAGTACTTC.

This clonotype was found many times. The chain uses TRBV5-6 and TRBJ2-3, with D perhaps TRBD1 or TRBD2 (5 bases each). Germline CDR1 is SGHDT and CDR2 is YYEEEE. The CDR3 is made up of 15 amino acids. The ends were cut back, 4 bases at V and 1 base at J, with 13 bases in the middle. The CDR3 here is CASSLGTAGTDTQYF. For the CDR3, the DNA is TGTGCCAGCAGCCTCGGGACCGCAGGCACAGATACGCAGTATTTT.

There are a few counts of this clonotype. The rearrangement links TRBV15 to TRBJ2-5; the match to TRBD1 covers 10 bases. CDR3 length: 15 residues. The V gene's germline CDR1 is LNHNV and CDR2 YYDKDF (reference sequence). J was trimmed by 5 bases and V by 4 bases; bases with no gene match: 7. The chain's CDR3 is CATSKDRGLEETQYF. CDR3 nucleotides: TGTGCCACCAGCAAAGACAGGGGGCTTGAGGAGACCCAGTACTTC. Combining the CDR3 with reference TRBV15 and TRBJ2-5 gives the whole variable domain DAMVIQNPRYQVTQFGKPVTLSCSQTLNHNVMYWYQQKSSQAPKLLFHYYDKDFNNEADTPDNFQSRRPNTSFCFLDIRSPGLGDTAMYLCATSKDRGLEETQYFGPGTRLLVL.